The rows below give T cell receptor beta chains drawn from one sample of a study of T cells expressing NK-cell markers. From the 5' RACE reads, TCRdb lists one entry per CDR3 protein and no DNA. The repertoire table contains 25,000 to 35,000 distinct CDR3 sequences. The sample was blood T cells: a sorted CD56 or NKG2C T cell subset, CD4+ or CD8+ T cells, or bulk PBMC T cells (not recorded which). These receptors were collected from a woman between 18 and 70 years old in good health. CDR3s include the opening cysteine and the closing phenylalanine or tryptophan.

v_gene	j_gene	CDR3aa
TRBV7-2	TRBJ2-1	CASSPETGLDEQFF
TRBV6-6	TRBJ2-3	CASSGGPDTQYF
TRBV7-8	TRBJ1-4	CASSPNRWGLNEKLFF
TRBV7-9	TRBJ2-3	CASSRAGTGQDTQYF
TRBV25-1	TRBJ1-4	CASSDVGMGTGGEKLFF
TRBV2	TRBJ2-5	CASSEGVSRFGETQYF
TRBV5-1	TRBJ2-6	CANFILAGNYNPAGANVLTF
TRBV5-1	TRBJ2-1	CASYPGGRNYNEQFF
TRBV12-3/TRBV12-4	TRBJ2-2	CASSSPTGTGELFF
TRBV27	TRBJ2-1	CASSLYPGDYNEQFF
TRBV27	TRBJ2-1	CASSPQTGSLYNEQFF
TRBV4-2	TRBJ2-2	CASSQDEGLAGGLAGELFF
TRBV4-2	TRBJ2-1	CASSVEAGDNEQFF
TRBV7-8	TRBJ1-1	CASSLGGSHTEAFF
TRBV6-1	TRBJ2-5	CASSDGEQETQYF
TRBV20-1	TRBJ2-7	CSARDLENSYEQYF
TRBV5-5	TRBJ1-6	CASSFGGTGSYNSPLHF
TRBV20-1	TRBJ1-5	CSASYSNQPQHF
TRBV3-1	TRBJ2-1	CASSLKRGAQYNEQFF
TRBV7-6	TRBJ1-6	CASSLGTANSPLHF
TRBV28	TRBJ2-1	CASSLKREVPEQFF
TRBV12-3/TRBV12-4	TRBJ2-3	CASSSNVIGLAWTDTQYF
TRBV2	TRBJ2-7	CASAEGYEQYF